The subject of this entry is one TCR beta chain. Its antigen is not identified. This sequence may be a read error, since a much larger clone differs from it by one base. The three twin pairs were reared together, likely meeting the same infections. These data originate in a study of identical twins' blood T cells. Overall study: Roughly twelve libraries, six alpha and six beta, gave roughly 51 million reads. Study-wide results and limits: Twins shared more top CDR3 clonotypes than unrelated donors did.

TCR cDNA libraries came from RNA via a modified published protocol. MiXCR, run by TCRdb on the 5' RACE reads, gives a single entry per CDR3 protein. The table shows 400,000 or so distinct CDR3 sequences, with about 28% occurring only once. Per germline, CDR1 SNHLY and CDR2 FYNNEI. The CDR3 has 12 residues. The sample consisted of PBMCs. The receptor was derived from a woman aged 18 to 50 in good health. The chain joins TRBV2 to TRBJ2-7, with D perhaps matching TRBD2 (6 bases). The CDR3 spells CAGSGGSYEQYF. The CDR3 nucleotides read TGTGCCGGCAGTGGAGGGTCCTACGAGCAGTACTTC. Full variable domain (rest looked up from reference TRBV2 and TRBJ2-7): EPEVTQTPSHQVTQMGQEVILRCVPISNHLYFYWYRQILGQKVEFLVSFYNNEISEKSEIFDDQFSVERPDGSNFTLKIRSTKLEDSAMYFCAGSGGSYEQYFGPGTRLTVT.